These T cell receptor beta chains were read from a single sample in a study of cytomegalovirus exposure and HLA in healthy donors. Assay used: immunoSEQ multiplex PCR; TCRdb lists only in-frame clones, some missing. The sample holds 90,000 to 110,000 clones, about 86% seen once. The specimen sequenced was PBMCs. Receptors originate from a woman in her twenties or thirties in good health and CMV-seronegative. The CDR3 runs from the conserved cysteine through the conserved F or W. Each record gives: V gene, clone size, J gene, D gene, CDR3 DNA, CDR3 protein. The D gene is left open where the match is weak. Only part of the rows carry a size: once, few, many, or a class if the clone is expanded.

TRBV29-1	.	TRBJ2-3	TRBD2	TGCAGCGTTGTTTTGGCTAGCGGTAGCACAGATACGCAGTATTTT	CSVVLASGSTDTQYF
TRBV7-9	.	TRBJ2-1	TRBD2	TGTGCCAGCAGCTTACAAGCGGGAGGATCCTACAATGAGCAGTTCTTC	CASSLQAGGSYNEQFF
TRBV7-9	.	TRBJ1-1	.	TGTGCCAGCAGCTTAGTACGGGGTCTGGTGTTTAGATCTGCTTTCTTT	CASSLVRGLVFRSAFF
TRBV21-1	once	TRBJ2-5	.	TGTGCCAGCCACCATCCTTGGGGACTAGCGGTGAGGAGGGACTTC	CASHHPWGLAVRRDF
TRBV4-2	.	TRBJ2-1	TRBD2	TGTGCCAGCAGCCAAAGGCGGGAGTTACGGGATGAGCAGTTCTTC	CASSQRRELRDEQFF
TRBV5-5	.	TRBJ1-5	TRBD1	TGTGCCAGCAGCTTGTCGGCAGGGGGCTTCAATCAGCCCCAGCATTTT	CASSLSAGGFNQPQHF
TRBV7-9	few	TRBJ2-2	.	TGTGCCAGCTTCTCGGGAGTGGCCGGGGAGCTGTTTTTT	CASFSGVAGELFF
TRBV4-1	.	TRBJ2-1	.	TGCGCCAGCAGCCAGGCTAGCGTTCGGGATGAGCAGTTCTTC	CASSQASVRDEQFF
TRBV7-5	.	TRBJ2-7	.	TGTGCCAGAAGAGCTAATCGACAGGCCCTTGGATCCTACGAGCAGTACTTC	CARRANRQALGSYEQYF
TRBV29-1	.	TRBJ2-7	.	TGCAGCGTCCAGGCTGGGTTCAACTACGAGCAGTACTTC	CSVQAGFNYEQYF
TRBV7-9	.	TRBJ2-7	.	TGTTCCAGCAGCTCTCCGCGTACTAGCCGCTACGAGCAGTACTTC	CSSSSPRTSRYEQYF
TRBV6-1	.	TRBJ2-4	TRBD2	TGTGCCAGCAGTGAAGCGTCTCCAGCGGGAGTAGCCAAAAACATTCAGTACTTC	CASSEASPAGVAKNIQYF
TRBV10-3	few	TRBJ1-2	.	TGTGCCATCAGCTCAGACGCGGGAAACTATGGCTACACCTTC	CAISSDAGNYGYTF
TRBV5-4	.	TRBJ2-3	TRBD2	TGTGCCAGCAGCTTGGGCGGGAGGTGGGCAGATACGCAGTATTTT	CASSLGGRWADTQYF
TRBV5-4	.	TRBJ2-2	TRBD2	TGTGCCAGCAGCAGACCCGGGACTAGCGGGAGAAAGGGGAGGACCGGGGAGCTGTTTTTT	CASSRPGTSGRKGRTGELFF
TRBV7-2	.	TRBJ2-7	.	TGTGCCAGCAGCCTAGATGGGGGAGGACGTGTCTACGAGCAGTACTTC	CASSLDGGGRVYEQYF
TRBV29-1	.	TRBJ2-2	TRBD2	TGCAGCGCAAGGACTAGCCCGATTACCGGGGAGCTGTTTTTT	CSARTSPITGELFF
TRBV9	once	TRBJ2-1	TRBD2	TGTGCCAGCAGCGTAGGGCTAGCGGTTAACAATGAGCAGTTCTTC	CASSVGLAVNNEQFF
TRBV7-9	.	TRBJ2-3	.	TGTTCCAGCAGCTCACAGTTGAGGGTAAAAAAGCATAGCACAGATACGCAGTATTTT	CSSSSQLRVKKHSTDTQYF
TRBV9	.	TRBJ2-1	TRBD2	TGTGCCAGCAGCGCTACTACGGGGGGGCAGTTCTTC	CASSATTGGQFF
TRBV6-1	.	TRBJ2-4	TRBD2	TGTGCCAGCAGTGCGAGTTGGACTAGCGGGGACGGTATTCAGTACTTC	CASSASWTSGDGIQYF
TRBV5-1	.	TRBJ2-7	.	TGCGCCAGCAGTCCAACGACAGCCTCCTACGAGCAGTACTTC	CASSPTTASYEQYF
TRBV5-4	few	TRBJ2-7	TRBD2	TGTGCCAGCAGCTTGCTAGCGGAGAGACACTACGAGCAGTACTTC	CASSLLAERHYEQYF
TRBV2	.	TRBJ1-4	.	TGTGCCAGCAGTCCGGCGGGTGAAAAACTGTTTTTT	CASSPAGEKLFF
TRBV28	.	TRBJ2-7	TRBD2	TGTGCCAGCAGTAGTAGCGGGGCGGGTAACTACGAGCAGTACTTC	CASSSSGAGNYEQYF
TRBV4-1	.	TRBJ2-3	TRBD1	TGCGCCAGCAGCCGTGACAGGGGAGCAACAGATACGCAGTATTTT	CASSRDRGATDTQYF
TRBV4-1	.	TRBJ2-7	TRBD2	TGCGCCAGCAGCCAAGGACTAGCGGGAAAGAACGAGCAGTACTTC	CASSQGLAGKNEQYF
TRBV2	.	TRBJ2-4	.	TGTGCCAGCACCCCCGTGAGGGGGAAAAACATTCAGTACTTC	CASTPVRGKNIQYF
TRBV7-9	.	TRBJ2-7	TRBD2	TGTTCCAGCAGCTTAGGGGGTAGCGGGATCTCCTACGAGCAGTACTTC	CSSSLGGSGISYEQYF
TRBV10-2	.	TRBJ2-1	TRBD2	TGCGCCAGCAGTGAGTTGGGAGGGGCGGGATCCTACAATGAGCAGTTCTTC	CASSELGGAGSYNEQFF
TRBV28	.	TRBJ2-2	.	TGTGCCAGCAGTCTAGTGTATGTCGGGGAGCTGTTTTTT	CASSLVYVGELFF
TRBV19	.	TRBJ2-2	.	TGTGCCAGTGCTGAGAGGGTGTCCACCGGGGAGCTGTTTTTT	CASAERVSTGELFF
TRBV6-5	few	TRBJ2-5	TRBD1	TGTGCCAGCAGCATGGACAGGGAGGAGACCCAGTACTTC	CASSMDREETQYF